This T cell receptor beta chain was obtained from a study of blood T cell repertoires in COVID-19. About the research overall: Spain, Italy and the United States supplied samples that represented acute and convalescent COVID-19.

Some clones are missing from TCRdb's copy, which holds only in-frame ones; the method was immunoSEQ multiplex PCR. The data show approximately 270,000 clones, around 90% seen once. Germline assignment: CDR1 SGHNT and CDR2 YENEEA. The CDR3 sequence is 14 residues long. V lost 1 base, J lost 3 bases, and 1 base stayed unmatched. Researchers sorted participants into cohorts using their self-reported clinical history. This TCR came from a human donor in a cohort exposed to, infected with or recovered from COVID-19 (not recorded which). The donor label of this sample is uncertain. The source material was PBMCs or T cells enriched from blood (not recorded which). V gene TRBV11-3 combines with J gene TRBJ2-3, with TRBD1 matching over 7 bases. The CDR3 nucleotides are TGTGCCAGCAGCTTAGGACAGGGTACAGATACGCAGTATTTT. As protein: CASSLGQGTDTQYF. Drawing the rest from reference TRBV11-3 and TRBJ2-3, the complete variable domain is EAGVVQSPRYKIIEKKQPVAFWCNPISGHNTLYWYLQNLGQGPELLIRYENEEAVDDSQLPKDRFSAERLKGVDSTLKIQPAELGDSAVYLCASSLGQGTDTQYFGPGTRLTVL.